The rows below give T cell receptor beta chains drawn from one sample of a study of cytomegalovirus exposure and HLA in healthy donors. The protocol was immunoSEQ multiplex PCR, while the TCRdb copy is restricted to in-frame clones and leaves out a portion. The sample carries about 190,000 clones, about 69% recorded once. The material sequenced was PBMCs. The receptor source for this set is a man younger than 45 in good health and CMV-seropositive. Each CDR3 is given with its conserved first and last residue. Fields, in order: V gene, clone size, D gene, J gene, CDR3 DNA, CDR3 protein. A D gene is named only where the DNA matches it firmly. Clone size is shown for a subset of rows, as once, few, many or a class of expanded clone.

TRBV7-8	NA	NA	TRBJ2-1	TGTGCCAGCAGCTTAGCCCCCCTAAGTAACAATGAGCAGTTCTTC	CASSLAPLSNNEQFF
TRBV15	once	NA	TRBJ1-4	TGTGCCACCAGCAGAGATCCCGGTAGCTTTAATGAAAAACTGTTTTTT	CATSRDPGSFNEKLFF
TRBV9	NA	NA	TRBJ2-7	TGTGCCAGCAGCTCGCCACCGGCCTACGAGCAGTACTTC	CASSSPPAYEQYF
TRBV14	NA	TRBD1	TRBJ2-1	TGTGCCAGCAGCCAATTGACAGGGAGTCAGTACGATGAGCAGTTCTTC	CASSQLTGSQYDEQFF
TRBV11-2	NA	NA	TRBJ1-1	TGTGCCAGCAGCTTAGACAGGGGCACTGAAGCTTTCTTT	CASSLDRGTEAFF
TRBV30	NA	TRBD1	TRBJ1-2	TGTGCCTGGAGACCGATGACAGGGGGCATCTATGGCTACACCTTC	CAWRPMTGGIYGYTF
TRBV27	NA	NA	TRBJ2-3	TGTGCCAGCAGTTTGGGACTTCCTACCACAGATACGCAGTATTTT	CASSLGLPTTDTQYF
TRBV2	NA	TRBD2	TRBJ2-1	TGTGCCAGCAGATCCGGGACTAGCGGGAGCAATGAGCAGTTCTTC	CASRSGTSGSNEQFF
TRBV2	NA	TRBD2	TRBJ2-7	TGTGCCAGCAGTGAAGGGCCTAGCGGGTTTTACGAGCAGTACTTC	CASSEGPSGFYEQYF
TRBV7-3	NA	TRBD1	TRBJ2-1	TGTGCCAGCAGCTGGGGACAGGGGGGTGGGCAGTTCTTC	CASSWGQGGGQFF
TRBV30	NA	NA	TRBJ2-5	TGTGCCTGGAGCACAACTGGGGGGGCTAAGACCCAGTACTTC	CAWSTTGGAKTQYF
TRBV7-3	once	TRBD1	TRBJ2-7	TGTGCCAGCAGCGTTTCTCAGGGGGCATTCTACGAGCAGTACTTC	CASSVSQGAFYEQYF
TRBV4-2	NA	TRBD2	TRBJ2-5	TGTGCCAGCAGCCTAGCGGGAGTGGAGACCCAGTACTTC	CASSLAGVETQYF
TRBV7-6	NA	NA	TRBJ1-1	TGTGCCAGCAGTCAAGGGGGAACTGAAGCTTTCTTT	CASSQGGTEAFF
TRBV7-7	NA	TRBD1	TRBJ2-5	TGTGCTAGCAGCTTAACACCACAGGGGGGCCCTCTCTATGTACAAGAGACCCAGTACTTC	CASSLTPQGGPLYVQETQYF
TRBV10-3	NA	NA	TRBJ1-1	TGTGCCACGGTACAGGGATTCGGCACTGAAGCTTTCTTT	CATVQGFGTEAFF
TRBV18	NA	TRBD2	TRBJ2-3	TGTGCCAGCTCACCACTAGCGGGGGGCTATAGCACAGATACGCAGTATTTT	CASSPLAGGYSTDTQYF
TRBV5-1	NA	NA	TRBJ1-1	TGCGCCAGCACCCACGAAACCAGAGGTACTGAAGCTTTCTTT	CASTHETRGTEAFF
TRBV9	NA	NA	TRBJ2-5	TGTGCCAGCAGCCGCCCAGGCAGGGGTGGCGGAGAGACCCAGTACTTC	CASSRPGRGGGETQYF
TRBV5-6	NA	NA	TRBJ1-2	TGTGCCAGCAGCCCCGACAGGAACTATGGCTACACCTTC	CASSPDRNYGYTF
TRBV5-5	NA	NA	TRBJ2-2	TGTGCCAGTATGTGGCAGGGTCGGACCGGGGAGCTGTTTTTT	CASMWQGRTGELFF
TRBV6-1	NA	TRBD1	TRBJ2-3	TGTGCCAGCAGTCGACAGGGGGCTCGCACAGATACGCAGTATTTT	CASSRQGARTDTQYF
TRBV2	NA	TRBD1	TRBJ2-3	TGTGCCAGCAAAAAAACAGGGGTTCGCACAGATACGCAGTATTTT	CASKKTGVRTDTQYF
TRBV10-3	NA	TRBD2	TRBJ2-7	TGTGCCATCAGTGGGGCCGGGACTAGCGGGAGGGGTGGGCAGTACTTC	CAISGAGTSGRGGQYF
TRBV20-1	NA	NA	TRBJ2-1	TGCTCCGGACATTACAATGAGCAGTTCTTC	CSGHYNEQFF
TRBV7-2	NA	TRBD2	TRBJ2-1	TGTGCCAGCAGCTTAATGCCTGCGGGGGGGGCGGGTGAGCAGTTCTTC	CASSLMPAGGAGEQFF
TRBV2	NA	NA	TRBJ2-5	TGTGCCAGCCCAGGCGACAGTCAAGAGACCCAGTACTTC	CASPGDSQETQYF